This T cell receptor (beta chain) was retrieved from a study of CD8 T cells in Susac syndrome. An amount of RNA that ranged from 0.5 to 1 ug was reverse transcribed with random hexamers. TCRdb redid the calling of the immunoSEQ multiplex PCR reads with MiXCR, one entry per CDR3 protein. The sample holds tens of thousands of distinct CDR3 sequences, 90% to 95% seen once. J was trimmed by 5 bases and V by 6 bases; bases with no gene match: 11. CDR3 length: 15 amino acids. Germline V gene lookup returns CDR1 DFQATT and CDR2 SNEGSKA (reference sequence). Negative isolation was used for CD8+ and CD4+ T cells, and FACS enrichment was applied to TEMRA cells.

The rearrangement joins TRBV20-1 to TRBJ2-2; 8 bases are shared with TRBD2. The TCR comes from a human donor with multiple sclerosis. Sequencing was carried out using CD8+ T cells from PBMCs. In DNA, the CDR3 is TGCAGTGCGATCCCAGGGACTAGTATGACCGGGGAGCTGTTTTTT. It yields the protein CSAIPGTSMTGELFF.